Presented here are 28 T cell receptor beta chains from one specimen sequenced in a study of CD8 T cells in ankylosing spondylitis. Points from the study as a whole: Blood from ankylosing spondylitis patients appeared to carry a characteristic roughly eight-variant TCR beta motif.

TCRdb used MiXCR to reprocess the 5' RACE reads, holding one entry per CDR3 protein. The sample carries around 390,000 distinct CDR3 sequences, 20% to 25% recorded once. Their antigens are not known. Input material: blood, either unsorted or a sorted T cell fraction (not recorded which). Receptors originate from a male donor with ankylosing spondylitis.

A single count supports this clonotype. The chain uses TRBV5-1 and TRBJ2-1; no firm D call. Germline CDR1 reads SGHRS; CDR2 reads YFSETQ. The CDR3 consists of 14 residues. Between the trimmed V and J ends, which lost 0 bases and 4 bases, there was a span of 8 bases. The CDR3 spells CASSLVNRYNEQFF. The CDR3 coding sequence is TGCGCCAGCAGCTTGGTTAATCGTTACAATGAGCAGTTCTTC. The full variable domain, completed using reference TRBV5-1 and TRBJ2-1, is KAGVTQTPRYLIKTRGQQVTLSCSPISGHRSVSWYQQTPGQGLQFLFEYFSETQRNKGNFPGRFSGRQFSNSRSEMNVSTLELGDSALYLCASSLVNRYNEQFFGPGTRLTVL.

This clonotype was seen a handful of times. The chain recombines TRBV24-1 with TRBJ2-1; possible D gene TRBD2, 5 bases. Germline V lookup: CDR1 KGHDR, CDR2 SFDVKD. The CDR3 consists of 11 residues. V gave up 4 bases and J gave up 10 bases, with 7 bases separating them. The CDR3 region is CATSEGGEQFF. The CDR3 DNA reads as TGTGCCACCAGTGAAGGAGGCGAGCAGTTCTTC.

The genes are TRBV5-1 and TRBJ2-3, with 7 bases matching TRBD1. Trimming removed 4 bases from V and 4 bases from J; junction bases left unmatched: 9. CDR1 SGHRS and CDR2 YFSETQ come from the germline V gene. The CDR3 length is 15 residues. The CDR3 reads CASSADRESPDTQYF. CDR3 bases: TGCGCCAGCAGCGCCGACAGGGAATCCCCAGATACGCAGTATTTT.

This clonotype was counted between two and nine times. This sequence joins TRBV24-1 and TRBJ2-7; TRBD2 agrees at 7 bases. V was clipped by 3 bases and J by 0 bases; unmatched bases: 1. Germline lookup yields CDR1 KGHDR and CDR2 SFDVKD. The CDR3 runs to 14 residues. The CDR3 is CATSDTSDSYEQYF. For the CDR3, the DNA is TGTGCCACCAGTGATACTAGCGACTCCTACGAGCAGTACTTC.

The CDR3 nucleotides read TGCAGTGCTAGAAAGGGGTGGGGCGCAGATACGCAGTATTTT. Encoded protein: CSARKGWGADTQYF. V usage is TRBV20-1 and J usage is TRBJ2-3, with D perhaps matching TRBD1 (5 bases). Germline CDR1 DFQATT, CDR2 SNEGSKA (reference sequence). The CDR3 is 14 residues long. Trimming took off 2 bases at V and 4 bases at J, with 13 bases between the two ends.

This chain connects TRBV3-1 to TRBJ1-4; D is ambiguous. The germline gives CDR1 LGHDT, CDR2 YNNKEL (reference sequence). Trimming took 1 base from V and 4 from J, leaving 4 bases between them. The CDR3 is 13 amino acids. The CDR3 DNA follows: TGTGCCAGCAGCCAAGTGAGTAATGAAAAACTGTTTTTT. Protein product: CASSQVSNEKLFF.

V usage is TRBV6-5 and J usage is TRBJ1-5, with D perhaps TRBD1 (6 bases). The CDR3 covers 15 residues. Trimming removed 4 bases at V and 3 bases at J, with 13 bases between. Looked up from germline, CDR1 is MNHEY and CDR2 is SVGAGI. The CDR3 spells CASSFNRDPNQPQHF. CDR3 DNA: TGTGCCAGCAGTTTTAACAGGGATCCCAATCAGCCCCAGCATTTT.

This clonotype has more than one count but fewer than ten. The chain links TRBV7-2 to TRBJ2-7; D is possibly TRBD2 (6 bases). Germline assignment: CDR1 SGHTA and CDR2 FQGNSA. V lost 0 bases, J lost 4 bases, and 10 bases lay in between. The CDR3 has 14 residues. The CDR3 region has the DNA TGTGCCAGCAGCTTAGCCGGGACTGAATACGAGCAGTACTTC. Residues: CASSLAGTEYEQYF.

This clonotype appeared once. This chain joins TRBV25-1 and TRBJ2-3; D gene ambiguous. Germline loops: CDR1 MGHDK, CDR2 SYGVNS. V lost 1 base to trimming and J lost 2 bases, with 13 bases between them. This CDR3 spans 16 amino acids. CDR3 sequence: CASSELTTTFTDTQYF. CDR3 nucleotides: TGTGCCAGCAGTGAATTGACCACTACCTTCACAGATACGCAGTATTTT.

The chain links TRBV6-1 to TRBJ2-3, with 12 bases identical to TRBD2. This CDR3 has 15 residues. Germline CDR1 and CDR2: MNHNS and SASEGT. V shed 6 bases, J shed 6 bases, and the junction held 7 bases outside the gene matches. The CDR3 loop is CASRPPTSGSDTQYF. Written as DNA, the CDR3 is TGTGCCAGCAGACCACCGACTAGCGGGAGCGATACGCAGTATTTT.

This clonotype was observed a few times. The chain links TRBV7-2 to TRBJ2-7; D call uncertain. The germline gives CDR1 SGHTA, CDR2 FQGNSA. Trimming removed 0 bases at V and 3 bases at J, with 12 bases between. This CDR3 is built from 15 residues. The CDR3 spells CASSLALGQLYEQYF. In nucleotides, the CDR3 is TGTGCCAGCAGCTTAGCGCTCGGGCAACTCTACGAGCAGTACTTC.

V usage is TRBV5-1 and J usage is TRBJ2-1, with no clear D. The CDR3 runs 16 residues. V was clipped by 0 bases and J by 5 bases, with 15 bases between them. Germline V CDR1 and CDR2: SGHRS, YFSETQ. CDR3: CASSLAQHGVHNEQFF. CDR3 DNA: TGCGCCAGCAGCTTGGCCCAGCACGGAGTCCACAATGAGCAGTTCTTC.

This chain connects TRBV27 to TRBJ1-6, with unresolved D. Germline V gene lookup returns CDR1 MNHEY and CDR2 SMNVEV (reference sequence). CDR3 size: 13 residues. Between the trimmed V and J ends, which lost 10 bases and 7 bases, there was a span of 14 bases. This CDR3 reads CATRPFFNSPLHF. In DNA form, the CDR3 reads TGTGCCACACGACCCTTCTTCAATTCACCCCTCCACTTT.

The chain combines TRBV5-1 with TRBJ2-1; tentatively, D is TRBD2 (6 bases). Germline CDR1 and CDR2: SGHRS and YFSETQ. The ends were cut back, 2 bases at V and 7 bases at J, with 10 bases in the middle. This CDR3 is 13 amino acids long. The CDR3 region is CASSFREPNEQFF. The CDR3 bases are TGCGCCAGCAGCTTCCGGGAGCCGAATGAGCAGTTCTTC.

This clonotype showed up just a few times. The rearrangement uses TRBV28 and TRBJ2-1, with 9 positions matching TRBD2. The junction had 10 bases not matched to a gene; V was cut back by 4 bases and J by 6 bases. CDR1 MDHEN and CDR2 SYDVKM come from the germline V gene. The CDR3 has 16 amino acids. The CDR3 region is CASSSLGLAGLNEQFF. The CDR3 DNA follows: TGTGCCAGCAGTTCCCTGGGGCTAGCGGGACTCAATGAGCAGTTCTTC.

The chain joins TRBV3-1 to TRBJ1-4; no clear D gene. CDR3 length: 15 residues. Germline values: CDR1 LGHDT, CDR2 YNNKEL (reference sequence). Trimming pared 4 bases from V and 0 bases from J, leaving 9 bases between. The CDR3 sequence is CASSRREATNEKLFF. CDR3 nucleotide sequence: TGTGCCAGCAGCCGCCGGGAAGCAACTAATGAAAAACTGTTTTTT.

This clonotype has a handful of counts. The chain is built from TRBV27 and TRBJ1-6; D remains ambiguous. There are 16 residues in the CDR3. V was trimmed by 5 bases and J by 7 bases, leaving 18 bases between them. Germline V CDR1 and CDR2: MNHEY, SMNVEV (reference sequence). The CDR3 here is CASSPARGWRNSPLHF. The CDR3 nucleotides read TGTGCCAGCAGTCCCGCCCGTGGGTGGAGGAATTCACCCCTCCACTTT.

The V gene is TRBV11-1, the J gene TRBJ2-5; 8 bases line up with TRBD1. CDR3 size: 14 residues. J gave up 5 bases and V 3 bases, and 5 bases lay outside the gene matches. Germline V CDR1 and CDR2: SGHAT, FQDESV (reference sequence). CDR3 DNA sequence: TGTGCCAGCAGCTTCCCCCAGGGGGCTGAGACCCAGTACTTC. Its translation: CASSFPQGAETQYF.

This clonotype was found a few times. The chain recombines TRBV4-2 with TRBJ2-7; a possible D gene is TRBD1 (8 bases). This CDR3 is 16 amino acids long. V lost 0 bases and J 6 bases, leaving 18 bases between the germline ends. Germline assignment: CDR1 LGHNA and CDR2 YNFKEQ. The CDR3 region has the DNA TGTGCCAGCAGCCAAGATCTCGCACAGGGGGGGCTCGAGCAGTACTTC. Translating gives CASSQDLAQGGLEQYF.

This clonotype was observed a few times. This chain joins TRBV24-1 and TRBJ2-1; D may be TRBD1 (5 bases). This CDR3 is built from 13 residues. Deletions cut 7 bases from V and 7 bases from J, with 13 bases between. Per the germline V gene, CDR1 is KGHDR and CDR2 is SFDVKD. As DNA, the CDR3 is TGTGCCACCAGGAGAAGCCCAGGGAATGAGCAGTTCTTC. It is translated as CATRRSPGNEQFF.

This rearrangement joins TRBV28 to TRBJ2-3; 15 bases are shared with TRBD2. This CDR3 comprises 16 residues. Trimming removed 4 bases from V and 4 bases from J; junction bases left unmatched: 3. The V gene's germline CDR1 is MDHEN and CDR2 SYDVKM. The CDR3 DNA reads TGTGCCAGCAGTTACGGACTAGCGGGAGGGCCAGATACGCAGTATTTT. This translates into CASSYGLAGGPDTQYF.

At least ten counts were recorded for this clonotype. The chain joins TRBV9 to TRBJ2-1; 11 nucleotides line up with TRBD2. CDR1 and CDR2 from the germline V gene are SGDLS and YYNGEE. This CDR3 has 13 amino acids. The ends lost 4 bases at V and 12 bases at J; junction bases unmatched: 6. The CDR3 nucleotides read TGTGCCAGCAGCAAAACTAGCGGGAGTGGGCAGTTCTTC. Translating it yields CASSKTSGSGQFF.

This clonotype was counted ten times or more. CDR3 loop: CASSLDYGPYNEQFF. The CDR3 nucleotides read TGTGCCAGCAGCTTAGACTACGGACCCTACAATGAGCAGTTCTTC. The rearrangement uses TRBV7-2 and TRBJ2-1; D unclear. V dropped 1 base and J dropped 2 bases, with 9 bases sitting between them. CDR3 length equals 15 residues. Germline CDR1 and CDR2: SGHTA and FQGNSA.

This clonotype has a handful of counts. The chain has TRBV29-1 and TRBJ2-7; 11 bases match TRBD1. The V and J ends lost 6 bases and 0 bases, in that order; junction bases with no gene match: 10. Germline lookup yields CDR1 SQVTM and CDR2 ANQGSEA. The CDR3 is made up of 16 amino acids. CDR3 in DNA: TGCAGCGTCCAACCCTGGGGGACAGGGGGCTCCTACGAGCAGTACTTC. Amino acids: CSVQPWGTGGSYEQYF.

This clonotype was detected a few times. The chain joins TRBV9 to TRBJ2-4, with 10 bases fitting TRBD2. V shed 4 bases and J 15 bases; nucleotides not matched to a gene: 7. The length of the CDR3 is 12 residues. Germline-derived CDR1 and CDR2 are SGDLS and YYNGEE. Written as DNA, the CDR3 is TGTGCCAGCAGCTCCGGGACTAGCGCTTCGTACTTC. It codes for CASSSGTSASYF.

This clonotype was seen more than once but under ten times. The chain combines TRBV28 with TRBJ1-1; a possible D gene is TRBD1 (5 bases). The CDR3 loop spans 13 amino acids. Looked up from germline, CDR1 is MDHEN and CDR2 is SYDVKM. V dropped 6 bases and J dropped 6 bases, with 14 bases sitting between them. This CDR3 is CASRRDSLPEAFF. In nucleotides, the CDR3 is TGTGCCAGCAGAAGGGACTCTTTACCTGAAGCTTTCTTT.

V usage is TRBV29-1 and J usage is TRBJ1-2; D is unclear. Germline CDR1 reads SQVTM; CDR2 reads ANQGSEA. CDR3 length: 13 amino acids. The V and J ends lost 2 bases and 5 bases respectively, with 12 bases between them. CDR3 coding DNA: TGCAGCGTTGAATCGGCAGGTACATATGGCTACACCTTC. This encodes CSVESAGTYGYTF.

The CDR3 here is CASSLSGTSGGSSYNEQFF. Here the CDR3 DNA reads TGTGCCAGCAGTTTATCCGGGACTAGCGGGGGGAGCTCCTACAATGAGCAGTTCTTC. J is TRBJ2-1 and V is TRBV28, with TRBD2 matching 15 bases. The CDR3 consists of 19 residues. Germline trimming cut 1 base from V and 0 bases from J; bases unmatched to any gene: 4. Germline V gene data show CDR1 as MDHEN and CDR2 as SYDVKM.